This T cell receptor (beta chain) was recovered during a study of T cells in Graves' hyperthyroidism and ophthalmopathy. The sample holds many counts of this clonotype. The CDR3 sequence is 15 residues long. Germline V CDR1 and CDR2: SGDLS, YYNGEE. J gave up 4 bases and V 0 bases, and 4 bases lay outside the gene matches. RNA transcripts provided the source from which TCR beta CDR3 regions were amplified. The HTBI primer set was used in a first-round RT-PCR of the TCR CDR3. MiXCR, run by TCRdb on the multiplex PCR reads, gives a single entry per CDR3 protein. This table holds 300,000 to 450,000 distinct CDR3 sequences, roughly 14% found once.

Material for sequencing was blood. The origin of this receptor is a woman aged 18-29 years with Graves' hyperthyroidism that later progressed to Graves' ophthalmopathy. This sequence joins TRBV9 and TRBJ2-3; 8 bases line up with TRBD2. The CDR3 region is CASSVGSGSADTQYF. CDR3 in DNA: TGTGCCAGCAGCGTAGGCAGCGGGAGCGCAGATACGCAGTATTTT.